This T cell receptor beta chain was sequenced during a study of type 1 regulatory T cells. About the study: This in vitro CD4 product, T-allo10, is enriched for Tr1 cells and alloantigen-specific.

Trimming removed 5 bases from V and 2 bases from J, with 12 bases in between. CDR3 length: 14 amino acids. Germline CDR1 is MGHDK and CDR2 is SYGVNS. TCRdb recomputed calls from the reads with MiXCR, one row per CDR3 protein. The sample contains 88,000 or so distinct CDR3 sequences, roughly 28% of which appear only once. The chain links TRBV25-1 to TRBJ2-5; D not certain. Sequenced: CD4+ T cells, either the whole sample or a sorted fraction (not recorded which). This receptor was obtained from a human donor in good health. In nucleotides, the CDR3 is TGTGCCAGCAGTCCACAGATAACTCAAGAGACCCAGTACTTC. It translates to CASSPQITQETQYF.